A single sample is the source of the 10 T cell receptor beta chains below, sequenced in a study of blood T cell repertoires in COVID-19. Repertoires were generated with immunoSEQ multiplex PCR, while TCRdb's copy carries only in-frame clones and drops some. The top ten clones hold about 4.4% of a sample with 65,000 to 70,000 clones, approximately 83% of them seen once. The sample consisted of peripheral blood. These TCRs come from a woman aged 60-75 years with acute or convalescent COVID-19.

The V and J genes are TRBV4-1 and TRBJ1-1, with 10 bases lining up with TRBD1. Per germline, CDR1 MGHRA and CDR2 YSYEKL. V lost 0 bases to trimming and J lost 4 bases; unmatched junction nucleotides: 5. The CDR3 length is 16 residues. This chain's CDR3 is CASSQDGGTGATEAFF. The CDR3 bases are TGCGCCAGCAGCCAAGATGGGGGGACAGGGGCCACTGAAGCTTTCTTT.

This clone is a singleton in its sample. The chain recombines TRBV19 with TRBJ1-6; TRBD1 agrees at 7 bases. V gave up 8 bases and J gave up 5 bases; unmatched junction bases: 9. The length of the CDR3 is 15 residues. CDR1 is LNHDA and CDR2 is SQIVND in the germline V gene (reference sequence). CDR3 DNA: TGTGCCAGTGGCACCGGGACAGTTAATAATTCACCCCTCCACTTT. Protein sequence: CASGTGTVNNSPLHF.

This chain connects TRBV5-1 to TRBJ2-3; D perhaps matches TRBD1 (5 bases). Germline V gene sequence: CDR1 SGHRS, CDR2 YFSETQ. The CDR3 length is 15 residues. V was pared by 4 bases and J by 1 base, with 13 bases between. DNA for the CDR3: TGCGCCAGCAGCGAGTCTGGGGCTGGCACAGATACGCAGTATTTT. It specifies CASSESGAGTDTQYF.

J is TRBJ1-1 and V is TRBV12-3 or TRBV12-4; the D is unclear. This CDR3 spans 13 amino acids. V was shortened by 3 bases and J by 3 bases, with 8 bases between the two germline ends. CDR3 DNA: TGTGCCAGCAGTTTTCGGAGGGACACTGAAGCTTTCTTT. Residues: CASSFRRDTEAFF.

DNA for the CDR3: TGTGCCAGTAGTATTAAACACCAGACCTACAATGAGCAGTTCTTC. This translates into CASSIKHQTYNEQFF. This sequence joins TRBV19 and TRBJ2-1; D uncertain. V lost 3 bases and J 2 bases, leaving 11 bases between the germline ends. The CDR3 runs to 15 residues. Germline V gene lookup returns CDR1 LNHDA and CDR2 SQIVND (reference sequence).

The rearrangement uses TRBV19 and TRBJ2-1; TRBD2 matches at 10 bases. Germline trimming cut 1 base from V and 7 bases from J; bases unmatched to any gene: 10. The CDR3 loop spans 17 amino acids. Germline CDR1 and CDR2: LNHDA and SQIVND (reference sequence). CDR3 sequence: CASSIGSSGGLRNEQFF. CDR3 in DNA: TGTGCCAGTAGTATAGGTTCTAGCGGGGGACTTCGTAATGAGCAGTTCTTC.

This rearrangement joins TRBV14 to TRBJ1-1; TRBD1 matches at 7 bases. V trimming: 4 bases; J trimming: 4 bases; junction bases outside the gene matches: 9. Per germline, CDR1 SGHDN and CDR2 FVKESK. The CDR3 contains 15 residues. CDR3 sequence: CASSRYRGLSTEAFF. The CDR3 DNA reads TGTGCCAGCAGCCGCTACAGGGGTTTGAGCACTGAAGCTTTCTTT.

V is TRBV15 and J is TRBJ2-1; D perhaps matches TRBD1 (6 bases). CDR3 length: 14 residues. Germline-derived CDR1 and CDR2 are LNHNV and YYDKDF (reference sequence). V dropped 4 bases and J dropped 9 bases, with 16 bases sitting between them. The CDR3 spells CATSTPTQGSEQFF. For the CDR3, the DNA is TGTGCCACCAGCACCCCGACGCAGGGGAGTGAGCAGTTCTTC.

The chain recombines TRBV2 with TRBJ1-2, with a weak D call TRBD1 (6 bases). With 2 bases removed from V and 2 bases from J, the gap between germline ends came to 15 bases. The CDR3 consists of 16 residues. The V gene's germline CDR1 is SNHLY and CDR2 FYNNEI. CDR3 region: CASSEQGSFFNYGYTF. CDR3 DNA sequence: TGTGCCAGCAGTGAACAGGGGTCTTTCTTCAACTATGGCTACACCTTC. Variable domain in full (rest from reference TRBV2 and TRBJ1-2): EPEVTQTPSHQVTQMGQEVILRCVPISNHLYFYWYRQILGQKVEFLVSFYNNEISEKSEIFDDQFSVERPDGSNFTLKIRSTKLEDSAMYFCASSEQGSFFNYGYTFGSGTRLTVV.

The chain joins TRBV30 to TRBJ2-1; D perhaps matches TRBD2 (5 bases). Germline loops: CDR1 GTSNPN, CDR2 SVGIG (reference sequence). This CDR3 spans 14 amino acids. Trimming left V 3 bases short and J 0 bases short, with 9 bases between. The CDR3: CAWRAASSYNEQFF. The DNA of the CDR3 is TGTGCCTGGAGAGCGGCGAGCTCCTACAATGAGCAGTTCTTC.